The 14 T cell receptor beta chains below come from one sample, sequenced in a study of cytomegalovirus exposure and HLA in healthy donors. The PCR contained 60 Vbeta and 13 Jbeta primers. Using immunoSEQ multiplex PCR, the repertoire was profiled, and TCRdb retains in-frame clones only, with some absent. This table has about 140,000 clones, roughly 83% appearing once. Material: PBMCs. The receptors were gathered from a man aged 40-49 years in good health and CMV-seropositive.

V and J are TRBV19 and TRBJ2-1, with TRBD2 matching over 10 bases. Per germline, CDR1 LNHDA and CDR2 SQIVND (reference sequence). Trimming cost V 10 bases and J 2 bases; bases outside gene matches: 5. The CDR3 consists of 14 residues. CDR3 sequence reads: CATTLAGAYNEQFF. CDR3 DNA sequence: TGTGCCACAACCCTAGCGGGGGCCTACAATGAGCAGTTCTTC.

V and J are TRBV18 and TRBJ1-2; the D is unclear. V lost 3 bases and J lost 7, with 21 bases in between. CDR3 length equals 16 residues. Germline V gene lookup returns CDR1 KGHSH and CDR2 LQKENI. The CDR3 spells CASSPREAPLSGGYTF. The CDR3 DNA sequence: TGTGCCAGCTCACCTCGGGAAGCCCCCCTATCGGGTGGCTACACCTTC.

V is TRBV18 and J is TRBJ1-1; D not resolved. The CDR3 extends over 12 amino acids. With 3 bases removed from V and 3 bases from J, the gap between germline ends came to 5 bases. Germline V lookup: CDR1 KGHSH, CDR2 LQKENI. CDR3 nucleotides: TGTGCCAGCTCACCCCGGGACACTGAAGCTTTCTTT. Amino acids: CASSPRDTEAFF.

The J gene is TRBJ2-3, the V gene TRBV18, with D possibly TRBD1 on 6 matching bases. V was pared by 3 bases and J by 6 bases, with 10 bases between. The CDR3 totals 13 residues. Per germline, CDR1 KGHSH and CDR2 LQKENI. In nucleotides, the CDR3 is TGTGCCAGCTCACCTACAGGGTTGGATACGCAGTATTTT. This encodes CASSPTGLDTQYF.

The J gene is TRBJ1-5, the V gene TRBV12-5; 7 nucleotides line up with TRBD1. The trim removed 2 bases at V and 7 bases at J, leaving 5 bases unmatched. The germline V gene has CDR1 LGHNT and CDR2 FRNRAP. CDR3 size: 14 residues. The chain's CDR3 is CASGLPQGLQPQHF. CDR3 in DNA: TGTGCTAGTGGTTTGCCACAGGGGTTGCAGCCCCAGCATTTT. The full variable domain, with the rest looked up from reference TRBV12-5 and TRBJ1-5, is DARVTQTPRHKVTEMGQEVTMRCQPILGHNTVFWYRQTMMQGLELLAYFRNRAPLDDSGMPKDRFSAEMPDATLATLKIQPSEPRDSAVYFCASGLPQGLQPQHFGDGTRLSIL.

Note on this clone: A junction boundary mismatches the germline segment, possibly from a read error. The chain employs TRBV7-9 and TRBJ2-5; possible D gene TRBD1, 5 bases. CDR3 length equals 14 residues. The germline V gene encodes CDR1 SEHNR and CDR2 FQNEAQ (reference sequence). CDR3: CSSSSRTFQETQYF. For the CDR3, the DNA is TGTTCCAGCAGCTCCCGGACATTCCAAGAGACCCAGTACTTC.

The chain couples TRBV27 to TRBJ2-7; maybe TRBD2 (5 bases). The germline V gene encodes CDR1 MNHEY and CDR2 SMNVEV (reference sequence). Trimming took off 5 bases at V and 0 bases at J, with 14 bases between the two ends. The CDR3 is 15 residues long. The CDR3: CASSPWGSASYEQYF. The CDR3 DNA sequence: TGTGCCAGCAGTCCCTGGGGTAGCGCCTCCTACGAGCAGTACTTC.

This clone was observed once. The chain carries TRBV6-5 and TRBJ1-2; tentatively, D is TRBD1 (6 bases). V was shortened by 7 bases and J by 6 bases, with 21 bases between the two germline ends. The CDR3 contains 15 residues. Germline values: CDR1 MNHEY, CDR2 SVGAGI. CDR3 sequence (DNA): TGTGCCAGCACCGAAGGGGGGGCAATGGGGAATGGCTACACCTTC. This translates into CASTEGGAMGNGYTF.

The chain carries TRBV7-6 and TRBJ1-5, with 9 nucleotides matching TRBD1. This CDR3 spans 14 amino acids. Germline assignment: CDR1 SGHVS and CDR2 FNYEAQ. V trimming: 10 bases; J trimming: 2 bases; junction bases outside the gene matches: 6. The CDR3 coding sequence is TGTGCCAATGGACAGGGGCTTGGCAATCAGCCCCAGCATTTT. Its translation: CANGQGLGNQPQHF.

This rearrangement joins TRBV2 to TRBJ1-1, with D unclear. Germline V gene lookup returns CDR1 SNHLY and CDR2 FYNNEI. The CDR3 contains 11 residues. V was cut by 3 bases and J by 11 bases, with 10 bases left in between. The DNA for the CDR3 is TGTGCCAGCAGTGAGTACAGTCTGGCTTTCTTT. Amino acids: CASSEYSLAFF.

This rearrangement joins TRBV10-3 to TRBJ2-7; a weak D match, TRBD1 (6 bases). This CDR3 has 13 residues. CDR1 is ENHRY, CDR2 SYGVKD, per germline. With 6 bases removed from V and 3 bases from J, the gap between germline ends came to 12 bases. This CDR3 reads CAIRLVQGYEQYF. The DNA for the CDR3 is TGTGCCATCAGATTGGTACAGGGCTACGAGCAGTACTTC.

The chain has TRBV9 and TRBJ1-1, with D perhaps TRBD1 (6 bases). This CDR3 is 13 amino acids long. The V end was cut by 4 bases, the J end by 0 bases, with 7 bases between. CDR1 and CDR2 (germline): SGDLS, YYNGEE. CDR3 loop: CASSQGMNTEAFF. The CDR3 DNA is TGTGCCAGCAGCCAGGGGATGAACACTGAAGCTTTCTTT.

V is TRBV5-1 and J is TRBJ2-7, with TRBD2 matching over 11 bases. J was trimmed by 1 base and V by 4 bases; bases with no gene match: 4. This CDR3 is built from 15 residues. The germline CDR1 and CDR2 sequences are SGHRS and YFSETQ. The CDR3 DNA reads TGCGCCAGCAGCACCGGACTAGCGGGTTCCTACGAGCAGTACTTC. Its protein is CASSTGLAGSYEQYF.

V and J are TRBV30 and TRBJ1-1; 7 bases are shared with TRBD1. CDR3 size: 15 residues. Losses at the gene ends were 0 bases for V and 5 bases for J; bases not matched to a gene: 9. Germline V CDR1 and CDR2: GTSNPN, SVGIG (reference sequence). This CDR3 reads CAWSVLRGRRTEAFF. The CDR3 DNA reads as TGTGCCTGGAGTGTACTAAGGGGGCGACGGACTGAAGCTTTCTTT.